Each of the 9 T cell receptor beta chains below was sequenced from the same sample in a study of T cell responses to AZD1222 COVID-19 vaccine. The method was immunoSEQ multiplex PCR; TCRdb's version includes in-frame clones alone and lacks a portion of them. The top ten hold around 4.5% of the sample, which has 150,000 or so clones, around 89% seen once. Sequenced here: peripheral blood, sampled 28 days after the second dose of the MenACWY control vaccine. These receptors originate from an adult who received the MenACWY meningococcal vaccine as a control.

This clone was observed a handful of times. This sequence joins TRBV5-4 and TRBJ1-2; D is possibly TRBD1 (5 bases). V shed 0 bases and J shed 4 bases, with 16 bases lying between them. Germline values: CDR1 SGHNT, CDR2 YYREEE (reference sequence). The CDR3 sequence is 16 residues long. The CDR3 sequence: CASSLDRGGSGYGYTF. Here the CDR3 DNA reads TGTGCCAGCAGCTTGGATCGTGGGGGGTCAGGCTATGGCTACACCTTC.

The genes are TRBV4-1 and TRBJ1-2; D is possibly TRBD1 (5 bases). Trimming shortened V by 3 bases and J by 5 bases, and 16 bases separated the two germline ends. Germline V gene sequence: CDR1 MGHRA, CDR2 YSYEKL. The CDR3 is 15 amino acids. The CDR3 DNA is TGCGCCAGCAGCCATCAAAGCGGGGCGGGATATGGCTACACCTTC. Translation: CASSHQSGAGYGYTF.

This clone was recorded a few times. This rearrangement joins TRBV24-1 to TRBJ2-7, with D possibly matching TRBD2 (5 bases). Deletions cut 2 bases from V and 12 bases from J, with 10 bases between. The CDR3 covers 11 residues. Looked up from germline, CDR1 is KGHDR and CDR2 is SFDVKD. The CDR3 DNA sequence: TGTGCCACCAGTGATTCGTCTGGACTGTACTTC. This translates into CATSDSSGLYF.

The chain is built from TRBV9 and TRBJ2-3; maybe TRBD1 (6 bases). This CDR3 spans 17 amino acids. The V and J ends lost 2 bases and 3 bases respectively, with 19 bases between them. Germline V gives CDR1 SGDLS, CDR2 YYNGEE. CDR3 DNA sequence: TGTGCCAGCAGCGTCTTGGGGACATCTTTTAGTACAGATACGCAGTATTTT. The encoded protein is CASSVLGTSFSTDTQYF.

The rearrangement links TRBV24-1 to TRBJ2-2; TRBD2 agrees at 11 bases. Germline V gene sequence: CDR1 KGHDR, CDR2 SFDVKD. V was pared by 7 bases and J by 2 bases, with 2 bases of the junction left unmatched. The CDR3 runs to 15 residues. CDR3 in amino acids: CATRTSGTNTGELFF. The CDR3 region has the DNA TGTGCCACCAGGACTAGCGGGACAAACACCGGGGAGCTGTTTTTT.

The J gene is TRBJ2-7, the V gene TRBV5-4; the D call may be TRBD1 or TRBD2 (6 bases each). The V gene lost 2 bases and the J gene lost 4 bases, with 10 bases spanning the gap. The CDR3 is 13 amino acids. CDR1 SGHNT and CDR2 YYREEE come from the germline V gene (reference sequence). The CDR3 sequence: CASSFGGPYEQYF. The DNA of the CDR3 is TGTGCCAGCAGCTTTGGGGGGCCATACGAGCAGTACTTC.

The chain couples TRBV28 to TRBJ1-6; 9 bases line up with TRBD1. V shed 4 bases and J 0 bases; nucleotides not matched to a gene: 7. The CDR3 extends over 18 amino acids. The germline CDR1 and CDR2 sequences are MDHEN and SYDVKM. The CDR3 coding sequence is TGTGCCAGCAGTTCGGGACAGGGAATGGGCTCCTATAATTCACCCCTCCACTTT. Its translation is CASSSGQGMGSYNSPLHF.

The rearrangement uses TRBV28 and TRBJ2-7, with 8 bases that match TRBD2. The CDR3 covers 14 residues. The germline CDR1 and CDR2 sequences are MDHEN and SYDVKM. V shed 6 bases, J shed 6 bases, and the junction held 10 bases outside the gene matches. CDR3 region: CASSSPGGSGEQYF. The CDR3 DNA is TGTGCCAGCAGCTCCCCGGGAGGGTCCGGCGAGCAGTACTTC. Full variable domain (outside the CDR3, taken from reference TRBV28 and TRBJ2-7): DVKVTQSSRYLVKRTGEKVFLECVQDMDHENMFWYRQDPGLGLRLIYFSYDVKMKEKGDIPEGYSVSREKKERFSLILESASTNQTSMYLCASSSPGGSGEQYFGPGTRLTVT.

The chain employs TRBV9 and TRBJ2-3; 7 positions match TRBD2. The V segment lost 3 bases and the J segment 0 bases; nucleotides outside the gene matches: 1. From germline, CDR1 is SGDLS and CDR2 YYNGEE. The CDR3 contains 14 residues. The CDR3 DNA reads TGTGCCAGCAGCGCTAGCGGTAGCACAGATACGCAGTATTTT. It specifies CASSASGSTDTQYF.